This T cell receptor beta chain stems from a study of OX40 agonist ivuxolimab in advanced cancers. Whole-study context: An anti-OX40 (CD134) antibody with agonistic activity, ivuxolimab, was administered to patients. Three patients had partial responses: one hepatocellular carcinoma, two cutaneous melanoma.

The study's findings and limits: The study observed clonal expansion of CD4+ and CD8+ blood T cells by week 6 at 0.1 to 3.0 mg/kg.

This CDR3 region has 19 residues. The germline V gene encodes CDR1 MGHRA and CDR2 YSYEKL. V lost 1 base to trimming and J lost 0 bases; unmatched junction nucleotides: 12. Generated by immunoSEQ multiplex PCR, the TCRdb table keeps only in-frame clones and is missing some. This sample has 30,000 or so clones, with 65% to 85% found just once. As for this clone: The antigen is unknown.

Autoimmune disease history or systemic immunosuppression excluded patients. This chain joins TRBV4-1 and TRBJ2-7, with 10 bases lining up with TRBD2. Sequenced material: CD4+ or CD8+ T cells sorted from blood, taken in a trial of the OX40 agonist ivuxolimab. The TCR was taken from an adult with an advanced solid tumor such as melanoma, head and neck, liver or kidney cancer. The CDR3, as DNA: TGCGCCAGCAGCCAAGGGGATAGCGGGAGGACGGCCGACTCCTACGAGCAGTACTTC. It translates to CASSQGDSGRTADSYEQYF.